One sample yielded the 27 T cell receptor beta chains listed below, sequenced in a study of response to subunit inactivated influenza vaccine. TCRdb called the RT-PCR reads again in MiXCR, with one record for every CDR3 protein. The repertoire consists of fewer than 650,000 distinct CDR3 sequences, with 10% to 15% occurring once and the leading ten covering around 12%. The sequencing used PBMCs from blood, collected roughly 45 days after vaccination. The receptor set was obtained from a man over 45 who received an inactivated influenza vaccine.

In this sample, this clonotype turned up many times. The chain's CDR3 is CASSQESGNQPQHF. In DNA form, the CDR3 reads TGCGCCAGCAGCCAAGAATCCGGGAATCAGCCCCAGCATTTT. The chain combines TRBV4-3 with TRBJ1-5; D unclear. CDR3 length: 14 amino acids. Germline lookup yields CDR1 LGHNA and CDR2 YSLEER. V was clipped by 0 bases and J by 4 bases, with 7 bases between them.

As for this clonotype: Lacking the conserved final phenylalanine or tryptophan, this CDR3 likely reflects a read error. V usage is TRBV12-3 or TRBV12-4 and J usage is TRBJ1-2, with 7 bases that match TRBD1. Germline trimming cut 6 bases from V and 4 bases from J; bases unmatched to any gene: 8. CDR3 length: 14 amino acids. DNA for the CDR3: TGTGCCAGCAGAGGACAGGCAGCGAGCTATGGCTACACCGTC. Its translation is CASRGQAASYGYTV.

J is TRBJ2-7 and V is TRBV10-3; D gene unclear. The CDR3 sequence is 14 residues long. V lost 0 bases to trimming and J lost 7 bases, with 13 bases between them. Germline V gene sequence: CDR1 ENHRY, CDR2 SYGVKD. The CDR3 sequence: CAISESVGLLEQYF. The CDR3 nucleotides read TGTGCCATCAGTGAGTCTGTGGGCCTGCTTGAGCAGTACTTC.

This clonotype was found many times. V and J are TRBV5-5 and TRBJ2-3, with 11 positions matching TRBD2. CDR3 length: 16 residues. Germline loops: CDR1 SGHKS, CDR2 YYEKEE (reference sequence). Trimming cost V 6 bases and J 5 bases; bases outside gene matches: 11. CDR3 in DNA: TGTGCCAGCATCCCGGTGGGACTAGCGGTGGGAGATACGCAGTATTTT. Translation: CASIPVGLAVGDTQYF.

The chain combines TRBV24-1 with TRBJ1-5; 8 bases align to TRBD1. This CDR3 has 17 residues. The junction had 8 bases not matched to a gene; V was cut back by 5 bases and J by 0 bases. Germline assignment: CDR1 KGHDR and CDR2 SFDVKD. CDR3 coding DNA: TGTGCCACCAGTGGAGGCAGGGGGCCCTATAGCAATCAGCCCCAGCATTTT. Translation gives CATSGGRGPYSNQPQHF.

The J gene is TRBJ1-6, the V gene TRBV2; 8 bases are a match to TRBD1. V was clipped by 3 bases and J by 9 bases; unmatched bases: 4. Germline V gives CDR1 SNHLY, CDR2 FYNNEI. This CDR3 is 14 amino acids long. CDR3 bases: TGTGCCAGCAGTGATCAGGGGGCGAGTTCACCCCTCCACTTT. Protein: CASSDQGASSPLHF.

This chain joins TRBV7-2 and TRBJ1-5; TRBD1 is a possible D gene (5 bases). Trimming took 1 base from V and 6 from J, leaving 16 bases between them. The germline V gene has CDR1 SGHTA and CDR2 FQGNSA. The CDR3 spans 16 residues. CDR3 coding DNA: TGTGCCAGCAGCTTAGTAGGAGCCAGGGTTGGTCAGCCCCAGCATTTT. Its translation is CASSLVGARVGQPQHF. Complete variable domain (other parts from reference TRBV7-2 and TRBJ1-5): GAGVSQSPSNKVTEKGKDVELRCDPISGHTALYWYRQSLGQGLEFLIYFQGNSAPDKSGLPSDRFSAERTGGSVSTLTIQRTQQEDSAVYLCASSLVGARVGQPQHFGDGTRLSIL.

In this sample, this clonotype turned up a few times. Compared with germline, one end of the junction differs, possibly owing to a read error. This chain joins TRBV7-7 and TRBJ2-5, with 13 bases matching TRBD2. Germline values: CDR1 SSHAT, CDR2 FNYEAQ (reference sequence). This CDR3 is built from 16 residues. As DNA, the CDR3 is TGTGCTAGCAGCCCTGGGACTAGCGGGGCCACAGAGACCCAGTACTTC. Amino acids: CASSPGTSGATETQYF.

The sample holds many counts of this clonotype. The chain is built from TRBV29-1 and TRBJ1-1; TRBD1 matches at 8 bases. J was trimmed by 10 bases and V by 3 bases; bases with no gene match: 1. The CDR3 is 10 residues long. Germline assignment: CDR1 SQVTM and CDR2 ANQGSEA. The CDR3 is CSVDGQGAFF. CDR3 nucleotides: TGCAGCGTTGACGGACAGGGAGCTTTCTTT.

This clonotype has at least ten counts. The chain uses TRBV4-3 and TRBJ2-3; no reliable D call. V was shortened by 1 base and J by 1 base, with 9 bases between the two germline ends. This CDR3 has 15 residues. The germline V gene has CDR1 LGHNA and CDR2 YSLEER. CDR3 nucleotides: TGCGCCAGCAGCCAAGCAAATTCTGGCACAGATACGCAGTATTTT. Amino acid sequence: CASSQANSGTDTQYF.

V is TRBV7-8 and J is TRBJ2-3, with D possibly matching TRBD2 (6 bases). With 5 bases removed from V and 7 bases from J, the gap between germline ends came to 16 bases. This CDR3 region has 14 residues. Germline V gives CDR1 SGHVS, CDR2 FQNEAQ. The CDR3 here is CASSRGLGLNTQYF. The CDR3 nucleotides are TGTGCCAGCAGCCGAGGACTGGGACTCAATACGCAGTATTTT.

The chain employs TRBV9 and TRBJ2-1, with unresolved D. The ends were cut back, 0 bases at V and 12 bases at J, with 13 bases in the middle. In germline, CDR1 is SGDLS, CDR2 YYNGEE. The CDR3 loop spans 13 amino acids. CDR3 nucleotides: TGTGCCAGCAGCGTAGTTTCGTATGGGCTGCAGTTCTTC. It encodes CASSVVSYGLQFF.

This clonotype has a count of ten or more. The chain recombines TRBV4-3 with TRBJ2-1, with D uncertain. Trimming pared 3 bases from V and 2 bases from J, leaving 11 bases between. Per germline, CDR1 LGHNA and CDR2 YSLEER. There are 15 residues in the CDR3. Written as DNA, the CDR3 is TGCGCCAGCAGCCAGACCGACTCAACCTACAATGAGCAGTTCTTC. Its protein is CASSQTDSTYNEQFF.

Comment on this clonotype: Just one base apart from a much larger clone, this may be a read error. The chain employs TRBV5-1 and TRBJ2-3, with TRBD2 identical over 9 bases. J gave up 4 bases and V 0 bases, and 3 bases lay outside the gene matches. Germline values: CDR1 SGHRS, CDR2 YFSETQ. The CDR3 consists of 15 residues. In nucleotides, the CDR3 is TGCGCCAGCAGCTTGGGGCGGGGGGGCCCAGATACGCAGTATTTT. Translating gives CASSLGRGGPDTQYF.

The rearrangement joins TRBV15 to TRBJ2-1; D unresolved. Trimming shortened V by 2 bases and J by 4 bases, and 3 bases separated the two germline ends. This CDR3 is built from 12 residues. Per the germline V gene, CDR1 is LNHNV and CDR2 is YYDKDF (reference sequence). The CDR3 DNA reads TGTGCCACCAGCAGAAGATACAATGAGCAGTTCTTC. It specifies CATSRRYNEQFF.

This clonotype was found many times. This chain joins TRBV12-3 or TRBV12-4 and TRBJ2-7; 7 bases align to TRBD1. With V trimmed by 5 bases and J by 3 bases, 7 bases remained unmatched. The CDR3 sequence is 14 residues long. The CDR3 loop reads CASSRGQTSYEQYF. The CDR3 DNA follows: TGTGCCAGCAGTAGGGGGCAGACCAGCTACGAGCAGTACTTC.

This clonotype was seen ten or more times. The V gene is TRBV6-1, the J gene TRBJ2-5, with D perhaps given as TRBD1 or TRBD2 (5 bases each). Per germline, CDR1 MNHNS and CDR2 SASEGT. Trimming left V 5 bases short and J 4 bases short, with 17 bases between. The CDR3 spans 15 residues. The CDR3 region is CASSPQGTWGETQYF. CDR3 in DNA: TGTGCCAGCAGTCCACAAGGGACCTGGGGAGAGACCCAGTACTTC.

The V gene is TRBV15, the J gene TRBJ2-1, with 8 nucleotides matching TRBD2. V trimming: 0 bases; J trimming: 8 bases; junction bases outside the gene matches: 12. The CDR3 runs to 17 residues. Germline lookup yields CDR1 LNHNV and CDR2 YYDKDF (reference sequence). This chain's CDR3 is CATSRDPTPAGADEQFF. The CDR3 coding sequence is TGTGCCACCAGCAGAGATCCAACTCCAGCGGGAGCGGATGAGCAGTTCTTC.

The chain carries TRBV5-1 and TRBJ2-5; perhaps TRBD2 as D (6 bases). The CDR3 totals 15 residues. Germline V CDR1 and CDR2: SGHRS, YFSETQ. Deletions cut 0 bases from V and 4 bases from J, with 13 bases between. CDR3 loop: CASSLVLVGGETQYF. CDR3 DNA sequence: TGCGCCAGCAGCTTGGTACTCGTCGGGGGAGAGACCCAGTACTTC.

Concerning this clonotype itself: Just one base apart from a much larger clone, this may be a read error. This chain connects TRBV5-1 to TRBJ2-7; no reliable D call. Germline CDR1 is SGHRS and CDR2 is YFSETQ. The CDR3 covers 13 residues. Trimming took off 0 bases at V and 2 bases at J, with 6 bases between the two ends. The CDR3 loop reads CASSLEPPYEQYF. The DNA for the CDR3 is TGCGCCAGCAGCTTGGAGCCCCCCTACGAGCAGTACTTC.

This chain links TRBV10-3 with TRBJ1-6; D remains unclear. This CDR3 is built from 14 residues. Trimming pared 3 bases from V and 6 bases from J, leaving 9 bases between. CDR1 and CDR2 (germline): ENHRY, SYGVKD. The CDR3 sequence: CAISDQRGNSPLHF. Written as DNA, the CDR3 is TGTGCCATCAGTGATCAGAGAGGTAATTCACCCCTCCACTTT.

The V call is TRBV28, the J call TRBJ2-7; the D gene is possibly TRBD2 (5 bases). V gave up 5 bases and J gave up 2 bases, with 22 bases separating them. This CDR3 is built from 17 residues. Germline V lookup: CDR1 MDHEN, CDR2 SYDVKM. CDR3 in amino acids: CASSPMDPGKIPYEQYF. The CDR3 DNA follows: TGTGCCAGCAGTCCTATGGATCCGGGAAAAATCCCCTACGAGCAGTACTTC. The full variable domain, with the rest looked up from reference TRBV28 and TRBJ2-7, is DVKVTQSSRYLVKRTGEKVFLECVQDMDHENMFWYRQDPGLGLRLIYFSYDVKMKEKGDIPEGYSVSREKKERFSLILESASTNQTSMYLCASSPMDPGKIPYEQYFGPGTRLTVT.

This clonotype was recorded at least ten times. The rearrangement uses TRBV4-3 and TRBJ1-3; D gene ambiguous. CDR3 length: 12 amino acids. Trimming left V 3 bases short and J 4 bases short, with 4 bases between. From germline, CDR1 is LGHNA and CDR2 YSLEER. This CDR3 is CASSQEGNTIYF. In DNA form, the CDR3 reads TGCGCCAGCAGCCAGGAAGGAAACACCATATATTTT.

This chain joins TRBV5-1 and TRBJ2-7, with TRBD1 as a possible D gene (5 bases). This CDR3 has 13 amino acids. Trimming removed 4 bases at V and 3 bases at J, with 11 bases between. The germline V gene has CDR1 SGHRS and CDR2 YFSETQ. This CDR3 is CASSQGHGYEQYF. The CDR3 nucleotides are TGCGCCAGCAGCCAAGGACACGGCTACGAGCAGTACTTC.

The V call is TRBV29-1, the J call TRBJ2-5, with TRBD1 identical over 7 bases. This CDR3 has 14 amino acids. Germline lookup yields CDR1 SQVTM and CDR2 ANQGSEA. V shed 7 bases and J 7 bases; nucleotides not matched to a gene: 15. CDR3 amino acids: CSAERGQPGGTQYF. CDR3 coding DNA: TGCAGCGCCGAAAGGGGACAGCCCGGAGGGACCCAGTACTTC.

This clonotype was seen a handful of times. The chain couples TRBV6-1 to TRBJ1-2; 9 bases are a match to TRBD1. V gave up 2 bases and J gave up 7 bases; unmatched junction bases: 8. Looked up from germline, CDR1 is MNHNS and CDR2 is SASEGT. The CDR3 runs to 15 residues. The CDR3 DNA reads TGTGCCAGCAGTGAAAGAGGGACAGGGACTCTTGGCTACACCTTC. It specifies CASSERGTGTLGYTF.

The chain uses TRBV4-3 and TRBJ2-2, with 8 nucleotides matching TRBD2. V shed 7 bases, J shed 7 bases, and the junction held 8 bases outside the gene matches. This CDR3 has 14 amino acids. The germline gives CDR1 LGHNA, CDR2 YSLEER. CDR3 sequence (DNA): TGCGCCAGCACGAAGCGGGAGTATAACGGGGAGCTGTTTTTT. Residues: CASTKREYNGELFF.